These T cell receptor beta chains were read from a single sample in a study of beta chain features in type 1 diabetes. Assay: immunoSEQ multiplex PCR; the TCRdb copy retains only in-frame clones and omits some. Among over 150,000 clones listed, 7.5% to 9.5% were seen once. Sequences were obtained from central memory CD4+ T cells from blood. The receptors come from a woman aged 18 to 35 with type 1 diabetes. Both conserved end residues are part of each CDR3. The order of the fields is J gene, V gene, CDR3 protein.

j_call: TRBJ2-7
v_call: TRBV28
cdr3_aa: CASSRQVLSYEQYF

j_call: TRBJ2-1
v_call: TRBV30
cdr3_aa: CAWSAGLNNEQFF

j_call: TRBJ2-4
v_call: TRBV4-3
cdr3_aa: CASSQDSHGIQYF

j_call: TRBJ2-1
v_call: TRBV27
cdr3_aa: CASSLTRQGRNEQFF

j_call: TRBJ2-7
v_call: TRBV18
cdr3_aa: CASKPGTESYEQYF

j_call: TRBJ2-7
v_call: TRBV5-4
cdr3_aa: CASSLGLAGVTYEQYF

j_call: TRBJ1-3
v_call: TRBV30
cdr3_aa: CAWTDRSGNTIYF

j_call: TRBJ1-1
v_call: TRBV7-9
cdr3_aa: CASSLEAYTEAFF

j_call: TRBJ2-7
v_call: TRBV5-1
cdr3_aa: CASSLNPGQTTYEQYF

j_call: TRBJ2-7
v_call: TRBV19
cdr3_aa: CASSTRSGYYEQYF

j_call: TRBJ2-7
v_call: TRBV6-6
cdr3_aa: CASNIGTSGYEQYF

j_call: TRBJ2-5
v_call: TRBV5-1
cdr3_aa: CASSFGAIGETQYF

j_call: TRBJ2-5
v_call: TRBV14
cdr3_aa: CASSQGAPVTQYF

j_call: TRBJ1-1
v_call: TRBV5-1
cdr3_aa: CASSPYPGTEAFF

j_call: TRBJ2-4
v_call: TRBV28
cdr3_aa: CASRNSGRALAKNIQYF

j_call: TRBJ2-5
v_call: TRBV25-1
cdr3_aa: CASSEYVGQETQYF

j_call: TRBJ1-2
v_call: TRBV27
cdr3_aa: CASSPWTGGPYGYTF

j_call: TRBJ2-3
v_call: TRBV4-3
cdr3_aa: CASSPGLAGPPGTDTQYF

j_call: TRBJ2-1
v_call: TRBV11-2
cdr3_aa: CASTTSRVVNEQFF

j_call: TRBJ2-5
v_call: TRBV4-1
cdr3_aa: CASSQGLAQETQYF

j_call: TRBJ2-1
v_call: TRBV6-5
cdr3_aa: CASSLRGGEQFF

j_call: TRBJ2-2
v_call: TRBV5-1
cdr3_aa: CASTGEEGLNTGELFF

j_call: TRBJ1-5
v_call: TRBV19
cdr3_aa: CASSETGGGQPQHF

j_call: TRBJ2-1
v_call: TRBV7-9
cdr3_aa: CASSLLASGRDNEQFF

j_call: TRBJ1-3
v_call: TRBV7-7
cdr3_aa: CASSSGGSSGNTIYF

j_call: TRBJ2-7
v_call: TRBV18
cdr3_aa: CASSPAGSNEQYF

j_call: TRBJ1-1
v_call: TRBV11-3
cdr3_aa: CASSLKGGPVEAFF

j_call: TRBJ2-1
v_call: TRBV2
cdr3_aa: CASTIPGLGRNEQFF

j_call: TRBJ1-5
v_call: TRBV29-1
cdr3_aa: CSVSSGTGNQPQHF

j_call: TRBJ2-7
v_call: TRBV4-3
cdr3_aa: CASSQDSGGRYEQYF

j_call: TRBJ1-1
v_call: TRBV5-1
cdr3_aa: CASSPTGNTEAFF

j_call: TRBJ1-1
v_call: TRBV4-3
cdr3_aa: CASSPTGLGNTEAFF

j_call: NA
v_call: TRBV18
cdr3_aa: CASSATVDEQYF

j_call: TRBJ2-2
v_call: TRBV7-9
cdr3_aa: CASSLQGAWGTGELFF

j_call: TRBJ2-7
v_call: TRBV6-5
cdr3_aa: CASSLRGVASGKFF

j_call: TRBJ2-5
v_call: TRBV7-9
cdr3_aa: CASSLGQKETQYF

j_call: TRBJ2-3
v_call: TRBV28
cdr3_aa: CASSLTQGRSTDTQYF

j_call: TRBJ2-6
v_call: TRBV5-1
cdr3_aa: CASSSTRQGASSGANVLTF

j_call: TRBJ1-1
v_call: TRBV11-3
cdr3_aa: CASSPGGRPEAFF

j_call: TRBJ2-2
v_call: TRBV9
cdr3_aa: CASSVGGTVGTGELFF

j_call: TRBJ1-5
v_call: TRBV18
cdr3_aa: CASSSDRGSNQPQHF

j_call: TRBJ2-7
v_call: TRBV4-1
cdr3_aa: CASSRGQGYYEQYF

j_call: TRBJ2-7
v_call: TRBV7-2
cdr3_aa: CASSLAGTGEYEQYF

j_call: TRBJ1-5
v_call: TRBV11-3
cdr3_aa: CASSLRATGFNQPQHF

j_call: TRBJ1-2
v_call: TRBV5-6
cdr3_aa: CASSLGQTLYGYTF

j_call: TRBJ2-7
v_call: TRBV29-1
cdr3_aa: CSAAGQRYEQYF

j_call: TRBJ1-2
v_call: TRBV4-3
cdr3_aa: CASSQNTATGNGYTF

j_call: TRBJ2-7
v_call: TRBV30
cdr3_aa: CAWSVKAGVLSYEQYF

j_call: TRBJ1-3
v_call: TRBV9
cdr3_aa: CASSVEPGSFTIYF

j_call: TRBJ2-3
v_call: TRBV7-2
cdr3_aa: CASSLGSYSTDTQYF

j_call: TRBJ2-4
v_call: TRBV6-1
cdr3_aa: CASSPGQARGNIQYF

j_call: TRBJ1-4
v_call: TRBV5-1
cdr3_aa: CASSAGPVNEKLFF